These T cell receptor beta chains were read from a single sample in a study of beta chain features in type 1 diabetes. Profiled with immunoSEQ multiplex PCR; TCRdb holds only in-frame clones, not every one. The data hold under 90,000 clones, with around 32% observed a single time. Source material: stem cell memory CD4+ T cells from blood. These receptors all stem from a woman between 18 and 30 years old in good health. Each CDR3 is given with its conserved first and last residue. The D gene is left open where the match is weak. Not all rows give a size; the values are once, few, many and, for expanded clones, a class.

clone_size	d_call	v_call	j_call	cdr3_nt	cdr3_aa
.	.	TRBV5-1	TRBJ2-7	TGCGCCAGCAGCTTGGATGCAGGGATGACCTACGAGCAGTACTTC	CASSLDAGMTYEQYF
.	TRBD1	TRBV10-3	TRBJ1-4	TGTGCCATCAGTGAGTCTCAGGGGGCAACTAATGAAAAACTGTTTTTT	CAISESQGATNEKLFF
.	.	TRBV5-6	TRBJ2-4	TGTGCCAGCAGCGTCTTAGCGGCTATAGCCAAAAACATTCAGTACTTC	CASSVLAAIAKNIQYF
.	.	TRBV5-1	TRBJ1-2	TGCGCCAGCAGCTTTGGCGGGGGCTCAAGCTATGGCTACACCTTC	CASSFGGGSSYGYTF
.	TRBD2	TRBV28	TRBJ2-2	TGTGCCAGCAGTGGACAAACTAGCGGGAGGCCCAAGGGGGAGCTGTTTTTT	CASSGQTSGRPKGELFF
.	TRBD2	TRBV2	TRBJ2-1	TGTGCCAGCAGAAGGTGGACTAGCGCTGACAATGAGCAGTTCTTC	CASRRWTSADNEQFF
.	.	TRBV5-1	TRBJ1-1	TGCGCCAGCAGCTTAGTGGACAGGAACACTGAAGCTTTCTTT	CASSLVDRNTEAFF
few	TRBD2	TRBV7-2	TRBJ2-5	TGTGCCAGCGCCAGGGCTAGCGGGGGGTTACAAGAGACCCAGTACTTC	CASARASGGLQETQYF
.	.	TRBV6-5	TRBJ2-2	TGTGCCAGCACCTCGACAGGCTCTACCGGGGAGCTGTTTTTT	CASTSTGSTGELFF
few	.	TRBV6-1	TRBJ1-1	TGTGCCAGCGGAACACAGATGAACACTGAAGCTTTCTTT	CASGTQMNTEAFF
few	.	TRBV7-2	TRBJ1-2	TGTGCCAGCAGCTTAGTTACGTCAGGGGCAGGCTATGGCTACACCTTC	CASSLVTSGAGYGYTF
.	.	TRBV2	TRBJ1-2	TGTGCCAGCAGCAACAGGGTTTCAGACTATGGCTACACCTTC	CASSNRVSDYGYTF
few	TRBD2	TRBV5-1	TRBJ2-3	TGCGCCAGCAGCCCACGGACTAGCGGGGGCACAGATACGCAGTATTTT	CASSPRTSGGTDTQYF
.	TRBD2	TRBV7-8	TRBJ2-1	TGTGCCAGCAGCTTAGCGCAGAGGGCTAGCGGGGGCAATGAGCAGTTCTTC	CASSLAQRASGGNEQFF
.	.	TRBV7-9	TRBJ2-6	TGTGCCAGCAGCTTACGTAGCTCTGGGGCCAACGTCCTGACTTTC	CASSLRSSGANVLTF
.	.	TRBV29-1	TRBJ1-3	TGCAGCGCCTCGGAGGGTTCTGGAAACACCATATATTTT	CSASEGSGNTIYF
few	.	TRBV6-5	TRBJ1-3	TGTGCCAGCAGTCCGACAGCCTCTGGAAACACCATATATTTT	CASSPTASGNTIYF
.	.	TRBV10-3	TRBJ2-3	TGTGCCATCATAGCGGAGAACACAGATACGCAGTATTTT	CAIIAENTDTQYF
few	.	TRBV7-9	TRBJ2-2	TGTGCCAGCAGCATTTACAGGCCCACCGGGGAGCTGTTTTTT	CASSIYRPTGELFF
few	.	TRBV5-1	TRBJ2-1	TGCGCCAGCAGCGCATTCTACTCTACCTACAATGAGCAGTTCTTC	CASSAFYSTYNEQFF
.	TRBD1	TRBV2	TRBJ1-2	TGTGCCCAGCAGACGACAGGGGTAGGCTACACCTTC	CAQQTTGVGYTF
.	.	TRBV19	TRBJ1-1	TGTGCCAGTAGTCCTGGGGGGGTGTCAGTTGAAGCTTTCTTT	CASSPGGVSVEAFF
.	.	TRBV29-1	TRBJ2-7	TGCAGCGTTGCAGGGAAGGGCTACGAGCAGTACTTC	CSVAGKGYEQYF
.	.	TRBV5-4	TRBJ2-5	TGTGCCAGCAGCTTGGGGGCGTACCAAGAGACCCAGTACTTC	CASSLGAYQETQYF
.	TRBD1	TRBV29-1	TRBJ1-1	TGCAGCGACGACAGGGGGCCGAACACTGAAGCTTTCTTT	CSDDRGPNTEAFF
.	TRBD1	TRBV11-1	TRBJ2-2	TGTGCCAGCAGCTTCCCCGGGACAGGGGTCGGCACCGGGGAGCTGTTTTTT	CASSFPGTGVGTGELFF
few	.	TRBV11-2	TRBJ1-2	TGTGCCAGCAGAGGGAGGAAAGTTAACTATGGCTACACCTTC	CASRGRKVNYGYTF
.	TRBD1	TRBV19	TRBJ1-1	TGTGCCAGTAGTCATCGACAGGGGATAGGGGACACTGAAGCTTTCTTT	CASSHRQGIGDTEAFF
few	TRBD1	TRBV28	TRBJ1-2	TGTGCCAGCATTGGTCCGGGACAGGGGGGCTATGGCTACACCTTC	CASIGPGQGGYGYTF
.	.	TRBV11-2	TRBJ2-7	TGTGCCAGCAGCTTGAATCGGGAGTTGTACGAGCAGTACTTC	CASSLNRELYEQYF
few	.	TRBV9	TRBJ1-4	TGTGCCAGCAGCCCCAAAGGGACTGCTAATGAAAAACTGTTTTTT	CASSPKGTANEKLFF
few	TRBD1	TRBV30	TRBJ1-1	TGTGCCTGGAGCTACCACAGGGGGATTGGGAACACTGAAGCTTTCTTT	CAWSYHRGIGNTEAFF
.	TRBD2	TRBV5-1	TRBJ2-3	TGCGCCAGCAGCTTCGGGACTAGCGGGAGTCCAGATACGCAGTATTTT	CASSFGTSGSPDTQYF
few	TRBD2	TRBV9	TRBJ2-3	TGTGCCAGCAGCGGTGCCACTAGCGGGAGAACAGATACGCAGTATTTT	CASSGATSGRTDTQYF
.	.	TRBV11-2	TRBJ1-3	TGTGCCAGCAGCTCGTGGGCGTCAGTAGGAGGGACTGGAAACACCATATATTTT	CASSSWASVGGTGNTIYF
.	.	TRBV2	TRBJ2-5	TGTGCCAGCAGTGAGCGGGCCGCGCAAGAGACCCAGTACTTC	CASSERAAQETQYF
.	.	TRBV27	TRBJ1-5	TGTGCCAGCAGTTTGGTCAGGGGTCAGCCCCAGCATTTT	CASSLVRGQPQHF
few	TRBD2	TRBV7-9	TRBJ2-3	TGTGCCAGCAGCCCTGGACTAGATGTTAATACGCAGTATTTT	CASSPGLDVNTQYF
.	.	TRBV6-1	TRBJ1-4	TGTGCCAGCGGCCCACCAGGACTTAATGAAAAACTGTTTTTT	CASGPPGLNEKLFF
.	.	TRBV5-1	TRBJ2-5	TGCGCCAGCAGCCTAACCGATCGACTGGCAACTGGAGAGACCCAGTACTTC	CASSLTDRLATGETQYF
.	TRBD1	TRBV7-7	TRBJ1-2	TGTGCTAGCAGCCCGTGGACAGGGAACTATGGCTACACCTTC	CASSPWTGNYGYTF
.	TRBD1	TRBV5-1	TRBJ2-7	TGCGCCAGCACGAGGGGGCCACTCTACGAGCAGTACTTC	CASTRGPLYEQYF
.	.	TRBV9	TRBJ1-3	TGTGCCAGCAGCGCGCCGATGGGCGATCTCTCTGGAAACACCATATATTTT	CASSAPMGDLSGNTIYF
few	.	TRBV5-6	TRBJ2-4	TGTGCCAGCAGCGAGCCTGGACAGCTTGGAAACATTCAGTACTTC	CASSEPGQLGNIQYF
.	TRBD1	TRBV18	TRBJ1-2	TGTGCCAGCTCACCTCCCAGGGGGACTGATGATAACTATGGCTACACCTTC	CASSPPRGTDDNYGYTF
.	TRBD1	TRBV19	TRBJ2-7	TGTGCCAGTAGGACCGACAGGGGCAGTGAGCAGTACTTC	CASRTDRGSEQYF
few	TRBD2	TRBV7-2	TRBJ2-5	TGTGCCAGCAGCCATCCCCTGGCCCCGGGGGGGCCGCGGGAGACCCAGTACTTC	CASSHPLAPGGPRETQYF
few	TRBD1	TRBV29-1	TRBJ1-2	TGCAGCGTTGTTACCACAGGGGCCAGTGGCTACACCTTC	CSVVTTGASGYTF
few	TRBD1	TRBV11-2	TRBJ1-1	TGTGCCAGCAGCCTCGACAGGGGGCCTGAAGCTTTCTTT	CASSLDRGPEAFF
few	.	TRBV7-9	TRBJ2-3	TGTGCCAGCAGCTCCCATCAGTCTAGCACAGATACGCAGTATTTT	CASSSHQSSTDTQYF
.	.	TRBV9	TRBJ2-3	TGTGCCAGCACGACTGGCGGGAAGGGTGCGACGCAGTATTTT	CASTTGGKGATQYF
.	.	TRBV5-8	TRBJ2-3	TGTGCCAGCAGTAAACAGGGTAATACGCAGTATTTT	CASSKQGNTQYF